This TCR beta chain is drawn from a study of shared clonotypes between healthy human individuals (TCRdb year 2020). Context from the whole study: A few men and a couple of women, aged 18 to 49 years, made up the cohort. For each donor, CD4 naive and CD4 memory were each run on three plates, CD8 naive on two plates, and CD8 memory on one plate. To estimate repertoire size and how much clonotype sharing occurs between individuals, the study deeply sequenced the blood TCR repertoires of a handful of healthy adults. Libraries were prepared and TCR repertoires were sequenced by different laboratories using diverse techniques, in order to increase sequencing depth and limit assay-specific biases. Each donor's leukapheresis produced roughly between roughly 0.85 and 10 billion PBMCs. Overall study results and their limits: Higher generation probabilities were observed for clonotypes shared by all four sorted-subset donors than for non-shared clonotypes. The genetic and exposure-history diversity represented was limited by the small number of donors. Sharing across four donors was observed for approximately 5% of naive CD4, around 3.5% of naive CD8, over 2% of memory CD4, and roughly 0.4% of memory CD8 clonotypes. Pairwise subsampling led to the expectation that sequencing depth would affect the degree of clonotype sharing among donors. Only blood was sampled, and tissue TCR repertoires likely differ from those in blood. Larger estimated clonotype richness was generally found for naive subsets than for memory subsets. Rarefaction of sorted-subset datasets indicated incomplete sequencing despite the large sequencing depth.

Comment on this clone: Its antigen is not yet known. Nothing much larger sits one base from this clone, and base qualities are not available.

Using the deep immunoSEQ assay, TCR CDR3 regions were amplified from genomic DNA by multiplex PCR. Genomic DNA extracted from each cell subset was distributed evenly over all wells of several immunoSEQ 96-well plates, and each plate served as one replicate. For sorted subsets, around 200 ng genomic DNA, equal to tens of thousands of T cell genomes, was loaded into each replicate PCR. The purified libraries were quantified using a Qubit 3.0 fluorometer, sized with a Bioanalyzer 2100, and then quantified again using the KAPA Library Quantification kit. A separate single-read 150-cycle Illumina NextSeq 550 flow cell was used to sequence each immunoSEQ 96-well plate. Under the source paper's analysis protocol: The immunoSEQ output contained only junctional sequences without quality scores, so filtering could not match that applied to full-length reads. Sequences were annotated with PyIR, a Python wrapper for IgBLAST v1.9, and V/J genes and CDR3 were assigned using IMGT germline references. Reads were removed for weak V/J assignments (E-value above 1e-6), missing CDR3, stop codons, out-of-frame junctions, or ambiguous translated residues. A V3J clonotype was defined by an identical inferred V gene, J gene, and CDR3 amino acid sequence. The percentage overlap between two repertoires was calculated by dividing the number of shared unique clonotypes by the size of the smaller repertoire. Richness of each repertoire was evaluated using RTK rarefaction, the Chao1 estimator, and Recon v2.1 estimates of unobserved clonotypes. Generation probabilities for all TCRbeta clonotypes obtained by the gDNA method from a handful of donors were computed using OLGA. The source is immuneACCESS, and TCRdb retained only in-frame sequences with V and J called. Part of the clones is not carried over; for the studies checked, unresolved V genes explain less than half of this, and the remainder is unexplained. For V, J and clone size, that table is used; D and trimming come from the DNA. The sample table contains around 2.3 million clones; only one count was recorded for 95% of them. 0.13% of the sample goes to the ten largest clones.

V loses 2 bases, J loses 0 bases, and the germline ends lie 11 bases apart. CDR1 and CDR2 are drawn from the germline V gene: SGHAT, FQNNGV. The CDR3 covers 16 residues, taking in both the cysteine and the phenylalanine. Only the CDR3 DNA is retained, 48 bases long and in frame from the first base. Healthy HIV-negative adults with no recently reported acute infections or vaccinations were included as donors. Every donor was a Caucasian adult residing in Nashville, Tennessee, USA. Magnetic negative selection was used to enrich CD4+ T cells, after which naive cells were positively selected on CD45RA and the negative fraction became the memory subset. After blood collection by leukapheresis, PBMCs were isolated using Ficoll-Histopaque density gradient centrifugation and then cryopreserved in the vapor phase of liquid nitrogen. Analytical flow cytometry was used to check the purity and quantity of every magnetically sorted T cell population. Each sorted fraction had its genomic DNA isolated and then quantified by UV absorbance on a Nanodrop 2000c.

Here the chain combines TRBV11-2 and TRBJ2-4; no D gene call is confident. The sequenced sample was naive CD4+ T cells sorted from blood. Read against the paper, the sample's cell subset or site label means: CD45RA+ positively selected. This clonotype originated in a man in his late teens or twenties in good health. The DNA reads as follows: TGTGCCAGCAGCTTACCACCGCTCATAGCCAAAAACATTCAGTACTTC. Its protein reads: CASSLPPLIAKNIQYF.